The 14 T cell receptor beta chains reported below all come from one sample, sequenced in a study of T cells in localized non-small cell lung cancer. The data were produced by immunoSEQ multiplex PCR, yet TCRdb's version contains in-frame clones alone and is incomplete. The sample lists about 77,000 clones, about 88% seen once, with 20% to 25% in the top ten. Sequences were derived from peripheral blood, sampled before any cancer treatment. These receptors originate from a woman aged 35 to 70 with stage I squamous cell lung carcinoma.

CDR3 DNA sequence: TGTGCCTGGAGTGTAAGGGCAGCTTATGGCTACACCTTC. This encodes CAWSVRAAYGYTF. V and J are TRBV30 and TRBJ1-2; D unresolved. The CDR3 has 13 amino acids. In germline, CDR1 is GTSNPN, CDR2 SVGIG (reference sequence). Deletions cut 0 bases from V and 5 bases from J, with 10 bases between.

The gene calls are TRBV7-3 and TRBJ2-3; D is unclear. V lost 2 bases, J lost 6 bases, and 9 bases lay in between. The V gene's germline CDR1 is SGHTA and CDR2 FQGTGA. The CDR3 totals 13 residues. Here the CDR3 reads CASSLEVADTQYF. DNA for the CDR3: TGTGCCAGCAGCTTAGAGGTTGCGGATACGCAGTATTTT.

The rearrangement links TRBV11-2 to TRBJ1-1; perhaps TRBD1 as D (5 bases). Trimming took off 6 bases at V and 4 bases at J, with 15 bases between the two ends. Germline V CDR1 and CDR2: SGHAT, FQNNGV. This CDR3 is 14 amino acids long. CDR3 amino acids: CASRLQGKSTEAFF. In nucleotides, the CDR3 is TGTGCCAGCAGACTTCAGGGAAAAAGCACTGAAGCTTTCTTT.

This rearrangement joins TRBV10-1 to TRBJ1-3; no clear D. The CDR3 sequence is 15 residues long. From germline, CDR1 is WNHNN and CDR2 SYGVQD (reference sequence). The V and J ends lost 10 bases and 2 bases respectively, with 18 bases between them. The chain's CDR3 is CAIVTSTTAGNTIYF. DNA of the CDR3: TGCGCCATCGTCACTTCTACGACTGCTGGAAACACCATATATTTT.

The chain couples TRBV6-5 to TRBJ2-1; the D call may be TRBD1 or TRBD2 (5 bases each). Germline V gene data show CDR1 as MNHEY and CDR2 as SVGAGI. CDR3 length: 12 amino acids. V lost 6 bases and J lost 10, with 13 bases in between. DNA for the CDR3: TGTGCCAGCAGAAACGGGGCGGGCGAGCAGTTCTTC. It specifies CASRNGAGEQFF.

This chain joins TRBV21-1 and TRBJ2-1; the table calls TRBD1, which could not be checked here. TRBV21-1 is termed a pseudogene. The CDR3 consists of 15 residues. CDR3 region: CASSPGQGGRDEQFF. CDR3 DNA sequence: TGTGCCAGCAGCCCAGGACAGGGGGGTCGGGATGAGCAGTTCTTC.

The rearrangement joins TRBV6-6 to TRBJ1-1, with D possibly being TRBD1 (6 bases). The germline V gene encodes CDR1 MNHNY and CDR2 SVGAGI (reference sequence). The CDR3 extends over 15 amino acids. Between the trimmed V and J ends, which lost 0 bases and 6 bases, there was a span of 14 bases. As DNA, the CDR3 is TGTGCCAGCAGTTACTCGATCGCAGGGGATTCTGAAGCTTTCTTT. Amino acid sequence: CASSYSIAGDSEAFF.

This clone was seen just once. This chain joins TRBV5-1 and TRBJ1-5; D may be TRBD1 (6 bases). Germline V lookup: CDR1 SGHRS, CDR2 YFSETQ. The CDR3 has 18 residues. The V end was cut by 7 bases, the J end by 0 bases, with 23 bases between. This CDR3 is CASPRATITGHSNQPQHF. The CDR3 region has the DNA TGCGCCAGCCCGCGCGCGACCATTACAGGGCATAGCAATCAGCCCCAGCATTTT.

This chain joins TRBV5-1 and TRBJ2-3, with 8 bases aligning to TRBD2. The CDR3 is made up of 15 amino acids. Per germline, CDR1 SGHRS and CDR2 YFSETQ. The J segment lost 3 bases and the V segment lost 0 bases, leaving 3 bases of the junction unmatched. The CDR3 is CASSLAGTSTDTQYF. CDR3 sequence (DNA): TGCGCCAGCAGCTTGGCAGGGACTAGTACAGATACGCAGTATTTT.

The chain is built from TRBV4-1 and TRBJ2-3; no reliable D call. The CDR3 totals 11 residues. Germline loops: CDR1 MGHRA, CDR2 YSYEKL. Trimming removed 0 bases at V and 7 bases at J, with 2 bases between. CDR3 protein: CASSQDNTQYF. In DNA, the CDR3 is TGCGCCAGCAGCCAAGATAATACGCAGTATTTT.

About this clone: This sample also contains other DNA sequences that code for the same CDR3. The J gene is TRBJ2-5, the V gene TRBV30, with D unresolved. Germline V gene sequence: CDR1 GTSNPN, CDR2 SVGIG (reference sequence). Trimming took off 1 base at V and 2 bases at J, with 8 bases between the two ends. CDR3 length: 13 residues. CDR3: CAWSGGLQETQYF. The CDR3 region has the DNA TGTGCCTGGAGTGGGGGTCTTCAAGAGACCCAGTACTTC. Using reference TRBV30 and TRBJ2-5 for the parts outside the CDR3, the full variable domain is SQTIHQWPATLVQPVGSPLSLECTVEGTSNPNLYWYRQAAGRGLQLLFYSVGIGQISSEVPQNLSASRPQDRQFILSSKKLLLSDSGFYLCAWSGGLQETQYFGPGTRLLVL.

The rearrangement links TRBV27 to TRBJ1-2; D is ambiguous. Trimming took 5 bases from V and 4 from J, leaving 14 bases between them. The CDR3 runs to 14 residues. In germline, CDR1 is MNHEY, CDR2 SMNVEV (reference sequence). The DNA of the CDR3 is TGTGCCAGCAGTAGTAACCCAAACCTCTATGGCTACACCTTC. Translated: CASSSNPNLYGYTF.

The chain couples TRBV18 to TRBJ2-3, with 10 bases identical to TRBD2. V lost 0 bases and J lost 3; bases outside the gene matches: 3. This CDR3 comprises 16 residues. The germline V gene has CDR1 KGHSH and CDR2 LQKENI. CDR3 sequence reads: CASSPPGLARTDTQYF. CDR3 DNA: TGTGCCAGCTCACCACCGGGACTAGCGCGTACAGATACGCAGTATTTT.

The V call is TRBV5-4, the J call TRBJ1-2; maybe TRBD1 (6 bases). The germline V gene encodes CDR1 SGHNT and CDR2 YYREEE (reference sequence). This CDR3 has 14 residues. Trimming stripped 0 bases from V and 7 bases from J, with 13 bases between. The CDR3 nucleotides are TGTGCCAGCAGCTTGGTTGGGGGCCGGGGTGGCTACACCTTC. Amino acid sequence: CASSLVGGRGGYTF.